This T cell receptor beta chain was identified during a study of read filtering for tumor transcriptome and immune sequencing. Study at large: 8 or 9 patients were R-ISS I, approximately 15 were R-ISS II, about seven were R-ISS III. IR-seq gave about 3.5 to 10.27 million TCR reads per sample; RNA-seq gave roughly 80 to 1,300. Study observations and caveats: Even smaller IR-seq throughput identified most shared clonotypes. Sorted CD138-negative bone marrow cells were not purified T cells.

Molecular barcoded adaptors covering alpha/delta and beta/gamma chains were used on approximately 440 ng RNA. From the reads, TCRdb called clonotypes with MiXCR, one entry per CDR3 protein. The sample yields approximately 90,000 distinct CDR3 sequences, about a fifth seen once. This clonotype was observed many times. As yet, its antigen is unknown. CDR1 is DFQATT and CDR2 is SNEGSKA in the germline V gene (reference sequence). There are 12 residues in the CDR3. With 6 bases clipped from V and 5 bases from J, the junction kept 6 bases outside the gene matches. Sequencing was done on a sample of a population of CD138-negative cells sorted from bone marrow. The clonotype was recovered from a donor over 35 with multiple myeloma. J is TRBJ1-1 and V is TRBV20-1, with 7 positions matching TRBD1. This chain's CDR3 is CSARTGGTEAFF. The CDR3 region has the DNA TGCAGTGCAAGGACAGGTGGTACTGAAGCTTTCTTT.